What follows are 25 T cell receptor beta chains derived from one specimen sequenced in a study of OX40 agonist ivuxolimab in advanced cancers. Libraries were prepared by immunoSEQ multiplex PCR; TCRdb keeps only in-frame clonotypes and omits some of them. The sample has approximately 33,000 clones; 90% are singletons. Sequenced material: CD4+ or CD8+ T cells sorted from blood, taken in a trial of the OX40 agonist ivuxolimab. The receptors were sampled from an adult with an advanced solid tumor such as melanoma, head and neck, liver or kidney cancer.

V gene TRBV7-7 combines with J gene TRBJ2-7; no clear D. CDR1 and CDR2 from the germline V gene are SSHAT and FNYEAQ (reference sequence). V was clipped by 4 bases and J by 2 bases, with 12 bases between them. This CDR3 is built from 14 residues. The DNA of the CDR3 is TGTGCCAGCAGCTCCCGTTTGAGTCCCTACGAGCAGTACTTC. This gives the protein CASSSRLSPYEQYF.

Written as DNA, the CDR3 is TGTGCCAGCACCTATCGGGGGATCTACGAGCAGTACTTC. The encoded protein is CASTYRGIYEQYF. The V and J genes are TRBV11-2 and TRBJ2-7, with D possibly being TRBD2 (6 bases). The ends were cut back, 7 bases at V and 3 bases at J, with 13 bases in the middle. Per germline, CDR1 SGHAT and CDR2 FQNNGV. CDR3 length equals 13 residues. Filled out from reference TRBV11-2 and TRBJ2-7, the complete variable domain reads EAGVAQSPRYKIIEKRQSVAFWCNPISGHATLYWYQQILGQGPKLLIQFQNNGVVDDSQLPKDRFSAERLKGVDSTLKIQPAKLEDSAVYLCASTYRGIYEQYFGPGTRLTVT.

The chain combines TRBV28 with TRBJ1-1; 7 positions match TRBD1. V gave up 6 bases and J gave up 0 bases; unmatched junction bases: 7. The CDR3 is made up of 15 amino acids. Germline CDR1 reads MDHEN; CDR2 reads SYDVKM. The DNA for the CDR3 is TGTGCCAGCAGAGACAGGGTAACCGTGAACACTGAAGCTTTCTTT. This sequence encodes CASRDRVTVNTEAFF.

This chain connects TRBV16 to TRBJ1-4; D might be TRBD1 (5 bases). This CDR3 is built from 15 residues. CDR1 KGHSY and CDR2 FQNENV come from the germline V gene. The ends were cut back, 0 bases at V and 7 bases at J, with 12 bases in the middle. CDR3 nucleotides: TGTGCCAGCAGCCAATCGGGGGTCGGCGGTGAAAAACTGTTTTTT. Its translation is CASSQSGVGGEKLFF.

The chain combines TRBV28 with TRBJ2-7; a possible D gene is TRBD1 (6 bases). Between the trimmed V and J ends, which lost 6 bases and 6 bases, there was a span of 15 bases. Per germline, CDR1 MDHEN and CDR2 SYDVKM. The CDR3 sequence is 13 residues long. This CDR3 is CASSLGQLGEQYF. The CDR3 nucleotides read TGTGCCAGCAGCCTCGGACAGTTGGGCGAGCAGTACTTC.

The gene calls are TRBV4-3 and TRBJ2-1; D is possibly TRBD1 or TRBD2 (5 bases each). Deletions cut 1 base from V and 2 bases from J, with 6 bases between. The length of the CDR3 is 14 residues. The germline gives CDR1 LGHNA, CDR2 YSLEER. The CDR3, as DNA: TGCGCCAGCAGCCAAGTGGGGGCCTACAATGAGCAGTTCTTC. This sequence encodes CASSQVGAYNEQFF.

The chain joins TRBV5-6 to TRBJ1-2; 7 bases are shared with TRBD1. Looked up from germline, CDR1 is SGHDT and CDR2 is YYEEEE. The CDR3 spans 15 residues. Trimming cost V 3 bases and J 2 bases; bases outside gene matches: 7. The CDR3 region is CASSSGTEGNYGYTF. DNA of the CDR3: TGTGCCAGCAGCTCCGGGACAGAGGGGAACTATGGCTACACCTTC.

The J gene is TRBJ2-2, the V gene TRBV29-1; D may be TRBD1 (6 bases). This CDR3 contains 13 residues. V lost 5 bases to trimming and J lost 4 bases, with 11 bases between them. CDR1 is SQVTM, CDR2 ANQGSEA, per germline. As DNA, the CDR3 is TGCAGCGTTTATTACAGGGCCACCGGGGAGCTGTTTTTT. It codes for CSVYYRATGELFF.

The chain joins TRBV28 to TRBJ1-5; 10 bases match TRBD1. This CDR3 is 17 amino acids long. After removal of 6 bases from V and 1 base from J, the junction contained 9 bases not matched to a gene. CDR1 is MDHEN and CDR2 is SYDVKM in the germline V gene. The CDR3 region has the DNA TGTGCCAGCAGCTCGGGACAGGGGAGGAGCAGCAATCAGCCCCAGCATTTT. Its protein is CASSSGQGRSSNQPQHF.

The rearrangement uses TRBV28 and TRBJ2-7; 12 bases are a match to TRBD1. The CDR3 extends over 15 amino acids. J was trimmed by 6 bases and V by 3 bases; bases with no gene match: 6. The V gene's germline CDR1 is MDHEN and CDR2 SYDVKM. The CDR3 DNA sequence: TGTGCCAGCAGTTTGGGGACAGGGGGCAAAGGCGAGCAGTACTTC. Translation: CASSLGTGGKGEQYF.

The J gene is TRBJ2-1, the V gene TRBV5-1; 9 positions match TRBD1. The germline gives CDR1 SGHRS, CDR2 YFSETQ. V was clipped by 0 bases and J by 4 bases; unmatched bases: 14. The CDR3 sequence is 19 residues long. The chain's CDR3 is CASSLGWDRDLRTYNEQFF. In DNA, the CDR3 is TGCGCCAGCAGCTTGGGCTGGGACAGGGACCTTAGGACGTACAATGAGCAGTTCTTC.

V is TRBV7-9 and J is TRBJ2-3, with 11 nucleotides matching TRBD2. This CDR3 spans 15 amino acids. J gave up 4 bases and V 5 bases, and 5 bases lay outside the gene matches. CDR1 and CDR2 (germline): SEHNR, FQNEAQ (reference sequence). CDR3 loop: CASSAVAGGADTQYF. The CDR3 nucleotides read TGTGCCAGCAGCGCAGTAGCGGGGGGGGCAGATACGCAGTATTTT.

The chain joins TRBV20-1 to TRBJ1-1, with unresolved D. Per the germline V gene, CDR1 is DFQATT and CDR2 is SNEGSKA (reference sequence). The CDR3 covers 11 residues. The V end was cut by 5 bases, the J end by 4 bases, with 8 bases between. The CDR3 bases are TGCAGTGCTCCGGTCGGCACTGAAGCTTTCTTT. This codes for CSAPVGTEAFF.

The rearrangement links TRBV2 to TRBJ2-7, with D perhaps matching TRBD1 or TRBD2 (5 bases each). Trimming cost V 1 base and J 6 bases, with 7 bases left between them. CDR1 SNHLY and CDR2 FYNNEI come from the germline V gene. CDR3 size: 12 residues. The CDR3 protein is CASSEGGREQYF. The CDR3 nucleotides read TGTGCCAGCAGTGAAGGGGGACGCGAGCAGTACTTC.

The gene calls are TRBV2 and TRBJ1-1; TRBD1 aligns across 8 bases. The CDR3 covers 16 residues. Unmatched junction bases numbered 8, after V lost 1 base and J lost 4 bases. In germline, CDR1 is SNHLY, CDR2 FYNNEI. DNA of the CDR3: TGTGCCAGCAGTGAAGGGGGCCAGGGGGCAGGCACTGAAGCTTTCTTT. Protein product: CASSEGGQGAGTEAFF.

The rearrangement joins TRBV28 to TRBJ2-7, with TRBD2 matching 12 bases. CDR1 and CDR2 from the germline V gene are MDHEN and SYDVKM. The CDR3 loop spans 15 amino acids. V was pared by 6 bases and J by 0 bases, with 3 bases of the junction left unmatched. The CDR3: CASRTSGGPSYEQYF. In DNA, the CDR3 is TGTGCCAGCAGGACTAGCGGGGGCCCCTCCTACGAGCAGTACTTC.

The chain couples TRBV19 to TRBJ1-5, with D uncertain. Germline CDR1 LNHDA, CDR2 SQIVND (reference sequence). The CDR3 runs 14 residues. V was clipped by 1 base and J by 3 bases, with 7 bases between them. CDR3 bases: TGTGCCAGTAGTATAGGAACGGCCAATCAGCCCCAGCATTTT. This translates into CASSIGTANQPQHF.

The chain couples TRBV25-1 to TRBJ1-6; 8 bases line up with TRBD1. The length of the CDR3 is 15 residues. Germline lookup yields CDR1 MGHDK and CDR2 SYGVNS. V lost 1 base and J lost 7; bases outside the gene matches: 3. The DNA for the CDR3 is TGTGCCAGCAGTGAATTCGGGACAGGCAATTCACCCCTCCACTTT. Protein: CASSEFGTGNSPLHF.

The rearrangement links TRBV7-2 to TRBJ2-2, with TRBD1 as a possible D gene (5 bases). The CDR3 consists of 18 residues. The V end was cut by 4 bases, the J end by 2 bases, with 20 bases between. Germline values: CDR1 SGHTA, CDR2 FQGNSA. CDR3 loop: CASSSRLLGVTNTGELFF. CDR3 DNA sequence: TGTGCCAGCAGCTCTCGCCTCTTAGGGGTTACCAACACCGGGGAGCTGTTTTTT.

As DNA, the CDR3 is TGTGCCAGTAGTAAACACATTCGCCGCACAGATACGCAGTATTTT. Protein product: CASSKHIRRTDTQYF. The genes are TRBV19 and TRBJ2-3; D uncertain. The CDR3 is 15 amino acids. Germline loops: CDR1 LNHDA, CDR2 SQIVND (reference sequence). Trimming pared 4 bases from V and 1 base from J, leaving 12 bases between.

In regard to this clone: Other DNA sequences within the sample encode an identical CDR3. V and J are TRBV6-5 and TRBJ1-1; D gene unclear. The CDR3 has 12 amino acids. Trimming cost V 6 bases and J 5 bases, with 10 bases left between them. Germline CDR1 is MNHEY and CDR2 is SVGAGI. In DNA, the CDR3 is TGTGCCAGCAGACACGCTGGTACTGAAGCTTTCTTT. This codes for CASRHAGTEAFF.

The chain uses TRBV19 and TRBJ1-5; a possible D gene is TRBD1 (6 bases). Germline V gives CDR1 LNHDA, CDR2 SQIVND (reference sequence). This CDR3 spans 13 amino acids. V lost 7 bases and J lost 4, with 11 bases in between. The CDR3 region is CASNNRVNQPQHF. DNA for the CDR3: TGTGCCAGTAACAACAGGGTTAATCAGCCCCAGCATTTT.

By sample fraction, this clone is medium-sized (0.01 to 0.1%). The rearrangement links TRBV5-5 to TRBJ1-1, with D tentatively TRBD1 (5 bases). The CDR3 runs 12 residues. Germline CDR1 SGHKS, CDR2 YYEKEE (reference sequence). V was pared by 9 bases and J by 4 bases, with 13 bases between. In DNA form, the CDR3 reads TGTGCCACCGACCAGGGCGGCACTGAAGCTTTCTTT. Its translation: CATDQGGTEAFF.

The chain carries TRBV25-1 and TRBJ2-1; 7 bases match TRBD2. CDR1 is MGHDK and CDR2 is SYGVNS in the germline V gene. Unmatched junction bases numbered 6, after V lost 6 bases and J lost 1 base. This CDR3 comprises 15 residues. The CDR3 protein is CASRTVAGSYNEQFF. CDR3 DNA sequence: TGTGCCAGCAGGACCGTAGCGGGTTCCTACAATGAGCAGTTCTTC.

The rearrangement joins TRBV7-9 to TRBJ1-1; D might be TRBD1 (6 bases). CDR3 length: 15 residues. The germline V gene has CDR1 SEHNR and CDR2 FQNEAQ (reference sequence). Trimming removed 0 bases from V and 5 bases from J, with 13 bases in between. The CDR3 is CASSLASRGNTEAFF. The CDR3 coding sequence is TGTGCCAGCAGCTTAGCCAGCAGGGGAAATACTGAAGCTTTCTTT.